The present T cell receptor (beta chain) was sequenced within a study of control samples from healthy donors and cancer patients. Assay used: immunoSEQ multiplex PCR; TCRdb lists only in-frame clones, some missing. The top ten clones hold 1.7% of a sample with roughly 55,000 clones, about 92% of them seen once. The CDR3 has 14 residues. The V and J ends lost 6 bases and 6 bases respectively, with 17 bases between them. Per the germline V gene, CDR1 is LNHDA and CDR2 is SQIVND (reference sequence). The rearrangement uses TRBV19 and TRBJ1-2; D uncertain. The sequenced sample was PBMCs. The receptor's source is a man aged 40-49 years with colorectal cancer. In DNA form, the CDR3 reads TGTGCCAGTAGGCCATTCCTCCTCTCAGATGGCTACACCTTC. Protein: CASRPFLLSDGYTF. Variable domain in full (rest from reference TRBV19 and TRBJ1-2): DGGITQSPKYLFRKEGQNVTLSCEQNLNHDAMYWYRQDPGQGLRLIYYSQIVNDFQKGDIAEGYSVSREKKESFPLTVTSAQKNPTAFYLCASRPFLLSDGYTFGSGTRLTVV.